This TCR beta chain was sequenced for a study of blood T cell repertoires in COVID-19. Overall study: The United States, Italy and Spain supplied acute and convalescent COVID-19 samples. PBMCs, B-cell-depleted T cells, or T cells provided the cDNA or gDNA that made up the material.

CDR3 size: 15 residues. The V end lost 3 bases, the J end lost 2 bases, and 15 bases lay between the germline ends. The germline V gene has CDR1 SGDLS and CDR2 YYNGEE. Per the authors' pipeline: Reference gene primer amplification yielded estimated nucleated cell counts. Measured with immunoSEQ multiplex PCR; TCRdb has only the in-frame clones, and not every one. The DNA was the basis for D and trimming; V, J and clone size are from that table. The table includes roughly 130,000 clones, roughly 90% detected once. The sample taken for sequencing was peripheral blood. The TCR was taken from a man aged 45-65 years with active COVID-19. The chain uses TRBV9 and TRBJ2-7; D may be TRBD2 (6 bases). CDR3 bases: TGTGCCAGCAGCGGGGGGGACCATACCGCCTACGAGCAGTACTTC. This encodes CASSGGDHTAYEQYF.